This T cell receptor beta chain was documented in a study of blood T cell repertoires in COVID-19. Across the study: PBMCs, B-cell-depleted T cells, or T cells provided the cDNA or gDNA that made up the material.

The CDR3 loop spans 13 amino acids. Trimming shortened V by 3 bases and J by 8 bases, and 11 bases separated the two germline ends. Per the germline V gene, CDR1 is LNHDA and CDR2 is SQIVND (reference sequence). The repertoire was sequenced with immunoSEQ multiplex PCR; TCRdb's copy has only in-frame clones and lacks some. The sample lists under 300,000 clones; over 75% were seen once. The chain recombines TRBV19 with TRBJ2-1; a weak D match, TRBD2 (5 bases). This sequence was found in a young woman with acute or convalescent COVID-19. Sequenced input: peripheral blood. CDR3 in amino acids: CASSIGLNDEQFF. CDR3 DNA: TGTGCCAGTAGTATTGGACTTAACGATGAGCAGTTCTTC.